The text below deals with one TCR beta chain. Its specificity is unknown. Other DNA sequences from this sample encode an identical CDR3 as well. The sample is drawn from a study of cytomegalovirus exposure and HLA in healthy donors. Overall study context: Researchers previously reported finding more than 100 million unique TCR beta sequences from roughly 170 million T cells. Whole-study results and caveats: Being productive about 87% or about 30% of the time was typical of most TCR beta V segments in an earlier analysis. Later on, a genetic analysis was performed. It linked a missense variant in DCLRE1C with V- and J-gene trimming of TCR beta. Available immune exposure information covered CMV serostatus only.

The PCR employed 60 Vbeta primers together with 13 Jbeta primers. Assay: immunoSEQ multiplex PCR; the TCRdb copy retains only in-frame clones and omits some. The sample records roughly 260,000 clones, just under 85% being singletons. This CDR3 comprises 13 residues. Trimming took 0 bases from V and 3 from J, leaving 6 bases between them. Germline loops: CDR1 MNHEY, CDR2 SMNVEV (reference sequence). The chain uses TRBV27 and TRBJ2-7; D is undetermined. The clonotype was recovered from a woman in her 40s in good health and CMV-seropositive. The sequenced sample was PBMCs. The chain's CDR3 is CASSLSPSYEQYF. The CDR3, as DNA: TGTGCCAGCAGTTTATCTCCCAGCTACGAGCAGTACTTC.